This paragraph covers one T cell receptor (beta chain) sequence. Original analysis: Estimates of nucleated cell counts were drawn from the amplification of reference gene primers. The method was immunoSEQ multiplex PCR; TCRdb's version includes in-frame clones alone and lacks a portion of them. The V and J calls and clone size are taken from that table; D and trimming were inferred from the DNA. The sample consists of 210,000 or so clones, roughly 80% of them appearing once. This CDR3 is 13 amino acids long. Trimming took 5 bases from V and 5 from J; bases not matched to a gene: 5. Germline assignment: CDR1 SGHAT and CDR2 FQNNGV. This entry belongs to a study of blood T cell repertoires in COVID-19. Turning to the study itself: The United States, Italy and Spain provided the acute and convalescent COVID-19 samples. The analysed material was cDNA or gDNA that came from T cells, B-cell-depleted T cells, or PBMCs.

The sample consisted of peripheral blood. The chain joins TRBV11-2 to TRBJ2-5, with 7 positions matching TRBD2. The clonotype originates from a human donor in a cohort sampled during active COVID-19. The CDR3 DNA reads TGTGCCAGCAGCGCTCAGGGAGGGGAGACCCAGTACTTC. Translated: CASSAQGGETQYF.